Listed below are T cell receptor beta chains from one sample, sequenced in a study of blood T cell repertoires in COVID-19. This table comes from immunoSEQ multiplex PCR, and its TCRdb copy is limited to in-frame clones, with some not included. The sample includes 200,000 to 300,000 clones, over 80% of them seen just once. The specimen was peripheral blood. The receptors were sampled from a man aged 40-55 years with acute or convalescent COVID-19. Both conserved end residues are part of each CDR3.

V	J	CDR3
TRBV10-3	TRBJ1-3	CAISDPLLASGNTIYF
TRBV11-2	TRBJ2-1	CASSSLRNEQFF
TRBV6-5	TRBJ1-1	CASSSSGRTEAFF
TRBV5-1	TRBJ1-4	CASSLGQGKLFF
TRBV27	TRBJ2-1	CASSLLKDRGPGEQFF
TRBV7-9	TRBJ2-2	CASNLDTGELFF
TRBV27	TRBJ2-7	CASSLRDSNYEQYF
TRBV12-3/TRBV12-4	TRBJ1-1	CASRLDLAAEAFF
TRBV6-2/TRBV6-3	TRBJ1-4	CASSSVSTNEKLFF
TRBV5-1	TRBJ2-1	CASTLGTSYEQFF
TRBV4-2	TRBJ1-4	CASSHETGLATNEKLFF
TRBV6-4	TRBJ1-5	CANTGNQPQHF
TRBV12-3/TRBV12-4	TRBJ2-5	CASRRRVQETQYF
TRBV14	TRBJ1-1	CASSPDRENTEAFF
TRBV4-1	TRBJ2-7	CASSQERDFLYEQYF
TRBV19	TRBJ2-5	CASSTTEQETQYF
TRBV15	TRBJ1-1	CATSSGTFNTEAFF
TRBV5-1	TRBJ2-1	CASSLPRGSSYNEQFF
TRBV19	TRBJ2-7	CASSRRTGDYEQYF
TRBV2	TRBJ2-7	CASSTGQILEQYF
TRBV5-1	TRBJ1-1	CASSLIAGPGGTEAFF
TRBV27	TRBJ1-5	CASSSINQPQHF
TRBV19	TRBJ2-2	CASSGTGVTGELFF
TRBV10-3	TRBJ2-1	CAIRANNEQFF
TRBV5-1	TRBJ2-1	CASSLLAGPSNNEQFF
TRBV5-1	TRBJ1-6	CASSLDVGTYNSPLHF
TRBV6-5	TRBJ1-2	CATQDFYGYTF
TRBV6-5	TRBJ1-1	CASSWDRGLVTEAFF
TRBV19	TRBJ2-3	CASSRSGRASTTDTQYF
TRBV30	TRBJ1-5	CAWSTGQGIWDSNQPQHF
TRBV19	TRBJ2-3	CASSIEGGSDTQYF
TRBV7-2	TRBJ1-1	CASSSARDLGGMNTEAFF
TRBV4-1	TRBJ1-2	CASSLTRTGDNYGYTF
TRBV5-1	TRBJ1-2	CASSRTGEERYGYTF
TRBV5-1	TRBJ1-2	CASSLEQGGRYGYTF
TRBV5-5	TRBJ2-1	CASSLGLANNEQFF
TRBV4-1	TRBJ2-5	CASSQAQRGPQETQYF
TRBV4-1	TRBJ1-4	CASSQVLNRKNEKLFF
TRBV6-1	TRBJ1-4	CASSEAGRGNEKLFF
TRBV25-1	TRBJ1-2	CASSRDRGYGYTF
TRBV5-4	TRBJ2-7	CASSRRSTSGSYEQYF
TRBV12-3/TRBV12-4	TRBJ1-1	CATSGGSNTEAFF
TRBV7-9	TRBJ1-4	CASSFTTAQDGWEKLFF
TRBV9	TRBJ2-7	CASSRGGTSGVYEQYF